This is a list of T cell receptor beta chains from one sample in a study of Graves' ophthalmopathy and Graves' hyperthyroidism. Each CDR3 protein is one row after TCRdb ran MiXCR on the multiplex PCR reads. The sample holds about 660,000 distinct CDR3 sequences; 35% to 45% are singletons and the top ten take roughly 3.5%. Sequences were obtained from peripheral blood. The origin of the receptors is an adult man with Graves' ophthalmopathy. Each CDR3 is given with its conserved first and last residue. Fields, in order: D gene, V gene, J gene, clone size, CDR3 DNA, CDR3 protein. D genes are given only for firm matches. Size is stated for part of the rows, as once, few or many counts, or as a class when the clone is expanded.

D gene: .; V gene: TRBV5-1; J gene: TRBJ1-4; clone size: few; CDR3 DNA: TGCGCCAGCAGGGAAGGCGGGGGGGACGAAAAACTGTTTTTT; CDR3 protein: CASREGGGDEKLFF
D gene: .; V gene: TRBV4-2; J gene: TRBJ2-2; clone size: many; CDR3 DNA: TGTGCCAGCAGCCAAGAAGTCACCGGGGAGCTGTTTTTT; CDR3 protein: CASSQEVTGELFF
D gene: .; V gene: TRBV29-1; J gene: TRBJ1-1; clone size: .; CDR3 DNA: TGCAGCGTTGAAATTAGTGGGAGAACCGGGGATCTCTTT; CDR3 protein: CSVEISGRTGDLF
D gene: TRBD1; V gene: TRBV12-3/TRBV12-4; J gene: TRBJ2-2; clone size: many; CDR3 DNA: TGTGCCAGCAGTTCCCAGGGGGCGGGAAACACCGGGGAGCTGTTTTTT; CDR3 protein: CASSSQGAGNTGELFF
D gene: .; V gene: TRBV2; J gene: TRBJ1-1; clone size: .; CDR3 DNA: TGTGCCAGCAGCACCACCGGTCAGGACGATAGTGGAGCTTTCTTT; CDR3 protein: CASSTTGQDDSGAFF
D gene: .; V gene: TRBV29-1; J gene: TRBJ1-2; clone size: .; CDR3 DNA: TGCAGCTTCGGGGCACCCGGACCCTATGGCTACACCTTC; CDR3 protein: CSFGAPGPYGYTF
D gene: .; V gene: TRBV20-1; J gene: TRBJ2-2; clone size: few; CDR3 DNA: TGCAGTGCTAATCCTAGGGTCACCGGGGAGCTGTTTTTT; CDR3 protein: CSANPRVTGELFF
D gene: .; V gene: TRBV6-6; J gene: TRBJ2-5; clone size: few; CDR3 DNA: TGTGCCAGCAGTTACTCGAGGTTTCAAGAGACCCAGTACTTC; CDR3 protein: CASSYSRFQETQYF
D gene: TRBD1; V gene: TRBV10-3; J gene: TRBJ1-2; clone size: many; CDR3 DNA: TGTGCCATCAGTGAAGCGACAGGGGGGCACTATGGCTACACCTTC; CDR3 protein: CAISEATGGHYGYTF
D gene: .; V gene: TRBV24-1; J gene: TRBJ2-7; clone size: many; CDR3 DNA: TGTGCCACCAGTGATCCGGGGGGGACAGGTTCTTACGAGCAGTACTTC; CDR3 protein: CATSDPGGTGSYEQYF
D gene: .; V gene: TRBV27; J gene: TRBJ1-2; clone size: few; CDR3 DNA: TGTGCCAGTTCCCACAGGGCTAACTATGGCTACACCTTC; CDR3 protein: CASSHRANYGYTF
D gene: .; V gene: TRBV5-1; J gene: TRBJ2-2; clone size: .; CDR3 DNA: TGCGCCAGCAGCTTGTCAGGGATGATCACCGGGGAGCTGTTTTTT; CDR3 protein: CASSLSGMITGELFF
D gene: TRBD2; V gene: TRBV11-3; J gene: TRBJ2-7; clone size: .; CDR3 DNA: TGTGCCAGCAGCGTACTAGCGTCCTACGAGCAGTACTTC; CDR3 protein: CASSVLASYEQYF
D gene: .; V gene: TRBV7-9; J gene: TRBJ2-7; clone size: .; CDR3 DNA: TGTGCCAGCAGTTTAAGGGGGGGTGGGAGCTCCTACGAGCAGTACTTC; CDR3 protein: CASSLRGGGSSYEQYF
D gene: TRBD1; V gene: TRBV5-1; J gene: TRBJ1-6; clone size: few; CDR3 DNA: TGCGCCAGCAGCCCCGGACAGGGAACAGTCGTATCACCCCTCCACTTT; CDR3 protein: CASSPGQGTVVSPLHF
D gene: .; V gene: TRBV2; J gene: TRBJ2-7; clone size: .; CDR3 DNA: TGTGCCAGCAGTTTCCTGGGGGGAAGCACAGATACGCAGTACTTC; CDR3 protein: CASSFLGGSTDTQYF
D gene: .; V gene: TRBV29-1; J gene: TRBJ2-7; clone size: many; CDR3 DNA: TGCAGCGTTGGACCTAACGGGCCCTACGAGCAGTACTTC; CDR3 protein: CSVGPNGPYEQYF
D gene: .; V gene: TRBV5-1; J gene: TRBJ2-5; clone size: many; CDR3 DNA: TGTGCCAGCAGCTTAGGGCAGGAAGAGACCCAGTACTTC; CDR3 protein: CASSLGQEETQYF
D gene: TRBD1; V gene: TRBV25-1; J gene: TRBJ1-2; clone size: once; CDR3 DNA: TGTGCCAGCAGCTTCCAGGGGGTTCGTGGCTACACCTTC; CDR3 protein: CASSFQGVRGYTF
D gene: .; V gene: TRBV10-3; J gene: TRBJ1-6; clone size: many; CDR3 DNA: TGTGCCAGCAGTGAAGCGCCAGGGCGATTCTCCTATAATTCACCCCTCCACTTT; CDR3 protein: CASSEAPGRFSYNSPLHF
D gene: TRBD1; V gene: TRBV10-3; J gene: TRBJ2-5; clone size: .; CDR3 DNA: TGTGCCATCAGCGAGGGACAGGGGCTGGGGGAGACCCAGTACTTC; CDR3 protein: CAISEGQGLGETQYF
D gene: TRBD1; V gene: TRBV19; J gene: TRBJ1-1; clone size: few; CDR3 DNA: TGTGCCAGTAGTTATGGGGGACAGGGAAGTCCGTTGAACACTGAAGCTTTCTTT; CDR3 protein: CASSYGGQGSPLNTEAFF
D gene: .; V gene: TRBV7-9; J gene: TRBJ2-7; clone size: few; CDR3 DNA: TGTGCCAGCAGCTTAGGGGGAGAGGTGGTCTACGAGCAGTACTTC; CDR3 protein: CASSLGGEVVYEQYF
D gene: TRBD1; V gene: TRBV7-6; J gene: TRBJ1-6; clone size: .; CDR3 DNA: TGTGCCAGCAGCTTAGGGGACAGTAGTGAGCTTAATTCACCCCTCCACTTT; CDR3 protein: CASSLGDSSELNSPLHF
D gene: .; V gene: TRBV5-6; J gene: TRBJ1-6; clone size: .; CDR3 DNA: TGTGCCAGCAGCTTGGGGTTCAGGCCCGATTCACCCCTCCACTTT; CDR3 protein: CASSLGFRPDSPLHF
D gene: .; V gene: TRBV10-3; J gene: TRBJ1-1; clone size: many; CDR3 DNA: TGTGCCATCAGTAACAGGGACTCGAACACTGAAGCTTTCTTT; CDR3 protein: CAISNRDSNTEAFF
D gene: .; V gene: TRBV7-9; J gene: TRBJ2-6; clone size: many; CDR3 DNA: TGCGCCAGCAGCCCACGCCTCTTCCTGGCTGGGGCCAACGTCCTGACTTTC; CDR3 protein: CASSPRLFLAGANVLTF
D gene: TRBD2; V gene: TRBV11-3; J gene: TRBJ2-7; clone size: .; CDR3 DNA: TGTGTCAGCAGCTTATCGAGTAGCGGGGCCTACGAGCAGTACTTC; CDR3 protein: CVSSLSSSGAYEQYF
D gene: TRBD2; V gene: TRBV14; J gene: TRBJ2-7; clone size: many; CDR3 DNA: TGTGCCAGCAGCGGAGGGACTAGCGGGAGAGTGTACGAGCAGTACTTC; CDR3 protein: CASSGGTSGRVYEQYF
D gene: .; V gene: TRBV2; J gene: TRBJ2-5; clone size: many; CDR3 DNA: TGTGCCAGCAGTGAACCGACCGAGACCCAGTACTTC; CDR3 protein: CASSEPTETQYF
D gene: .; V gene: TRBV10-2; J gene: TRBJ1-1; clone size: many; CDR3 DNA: TGCGCCAGCAGTGAGATCAGGGGGAACACTGAAGCTTTCTTT; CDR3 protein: CASSEIRGNTEAFF
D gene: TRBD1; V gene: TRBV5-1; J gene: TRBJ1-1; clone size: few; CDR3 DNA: TGCGCCAGCAGCTTAGAGGGACAGGGAAACGCTGAAGCTTTCTTT; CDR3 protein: CASSLEGQGNAEAFF
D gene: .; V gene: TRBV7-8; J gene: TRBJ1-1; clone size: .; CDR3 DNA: TGTGCCAGCAGCCCCAACGTTGGGGCTGAAGCTTTCTTT; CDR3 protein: CASSPNVGAEAFF
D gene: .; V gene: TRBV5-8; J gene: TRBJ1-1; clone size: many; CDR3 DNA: TGTGCCAGCAGCTTGGGGGGGGATGAAGCTTTCTTT; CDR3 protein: CASSLGGDEAFF
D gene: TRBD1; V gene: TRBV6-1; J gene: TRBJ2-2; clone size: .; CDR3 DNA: TGTGCCAGCAGCGAAATGACAGGGTCCCCCGGGGAGCTGTTTTTT; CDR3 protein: CASSEMTGSPGELFF
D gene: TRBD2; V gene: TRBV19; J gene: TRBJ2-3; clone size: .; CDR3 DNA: TGTGCCAGCGTTGCGGGGGACACAGATACGCAGTATTTT; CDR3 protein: CASVAGDTDTQYF
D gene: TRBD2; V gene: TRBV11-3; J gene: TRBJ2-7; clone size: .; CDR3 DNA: TGTGCCAGCAGCTTAGGGACTAGCAGCCACGAGCAGTACTTC; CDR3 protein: CASSLGTSSHEQYF
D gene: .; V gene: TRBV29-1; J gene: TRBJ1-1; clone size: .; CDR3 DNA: TGCAGCGGGGGTTTGGACAGAGAAGCTTTCTTT; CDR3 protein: CSGGLDREAFF
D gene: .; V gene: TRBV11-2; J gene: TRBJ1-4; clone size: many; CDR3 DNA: TGTGCCAGCAGCTTAGAAGGTCAAGGGCAGGTGGGGGAAAAACTGTTTTTT; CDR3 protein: CASSLEGQGQVGEKLFF
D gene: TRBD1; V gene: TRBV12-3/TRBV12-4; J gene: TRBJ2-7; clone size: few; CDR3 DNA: TGTGCCAGCAGCCGACCGGGACAGGGCGACGAGCAGTACTTC; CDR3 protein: CASSRPGQGDEQYF
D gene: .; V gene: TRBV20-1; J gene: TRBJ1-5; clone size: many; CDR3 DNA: TGCAGTGCTAGAGCCGGGGGGTCGGGCAATCAGCCCCAGCATTTT; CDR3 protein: CSARAGGSGNQPQHF
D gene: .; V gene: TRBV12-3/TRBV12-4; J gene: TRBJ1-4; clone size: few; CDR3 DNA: TGTGCCAGCAGTTGGGGCAGGGGCTTTGAAAAACTGTTTTTT; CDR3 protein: CASSWGRGFEKLFF
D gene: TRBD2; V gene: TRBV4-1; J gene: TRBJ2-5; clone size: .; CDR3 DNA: TGTGCCAGCAGCCGTCACCCGGGACTAGCAACGCAAGAGACCCAGTACTTC; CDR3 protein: CASSRHPGLATQETQYF
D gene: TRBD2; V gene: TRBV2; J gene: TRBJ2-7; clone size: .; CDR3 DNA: TGTGCCAGCAGACCATCTAGCGGGGGAGCTCCCACCTACGAGCAGTACTTC; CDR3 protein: CASRPSSGGAPTYEQYF
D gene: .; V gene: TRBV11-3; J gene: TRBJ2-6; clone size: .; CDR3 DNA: TGTGCCAGCAGCTTAGATCCGGACCTCCCCTGGGCCAACGTCCTGACTTTC; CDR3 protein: CASSLDPDLPWANVLTF
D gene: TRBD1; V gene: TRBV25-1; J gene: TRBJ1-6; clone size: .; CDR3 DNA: TGTGCCAGCAGTGCCAGGGGACAGGGTTCTTCACCCCTCCACTTT; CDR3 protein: CASSARGQGSSPLHF
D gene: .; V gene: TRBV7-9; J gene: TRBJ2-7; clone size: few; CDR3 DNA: TGTGCCAGCAGCACCGGACAGCAGCAGCAGTACTTC; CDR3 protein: CASSTGQQQQYF
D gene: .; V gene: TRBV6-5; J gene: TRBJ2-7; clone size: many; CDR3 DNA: TGTGCCAGCAGTCCGGGGCCACTCTACGAGCAGTACTTC; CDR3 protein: CASSPGPLYEQYF
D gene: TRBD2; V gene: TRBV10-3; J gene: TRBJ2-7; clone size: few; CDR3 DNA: TGTGCCAGCAGTTACCGGAGTACTAGCGGAATCTCCTACGAGCAGTACTTC; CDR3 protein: CASSYRSTSGISYEQYF
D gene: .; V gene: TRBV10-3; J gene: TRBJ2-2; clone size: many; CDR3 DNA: TGTGCCACCAACCCCGATGGGCAGGGGCACACCGGGGAGCTGTTTTTT; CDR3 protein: CATNPDGQGHTGELFF
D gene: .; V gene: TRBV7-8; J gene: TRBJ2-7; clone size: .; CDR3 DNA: TGTGCCTGGAGGGCAGGGACACCCAGGGTAGGCGAGCAGTACTTC; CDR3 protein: CAWRAGTPRVGEQYF
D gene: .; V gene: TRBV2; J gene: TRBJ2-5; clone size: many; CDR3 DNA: TGTGCCAGCAGTTGGACGGAATCCCAAGAGACCCAGTACTTC; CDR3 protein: CASSWTESQETQYF
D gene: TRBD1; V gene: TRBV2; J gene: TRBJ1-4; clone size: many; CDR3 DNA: TGTGCCAGCAGGGTTCCGGGACAGCCTGAAAAACTGTTTTTT; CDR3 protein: CASRVPGQPEKLFF
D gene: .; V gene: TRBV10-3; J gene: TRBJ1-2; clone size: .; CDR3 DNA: TGTGCCAGCACCTACGGCGGCAGGGGAACCCCGTCGGGCTACACCTTC; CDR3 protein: CASTYGGRGTPSGYTF
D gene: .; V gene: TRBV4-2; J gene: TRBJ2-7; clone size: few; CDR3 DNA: TGTGCCAGCAGCCAAGAAGCCTCCATGAGCTCCTACGAGCAGTACTTC; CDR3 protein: CASSQEASMSSYEQYF
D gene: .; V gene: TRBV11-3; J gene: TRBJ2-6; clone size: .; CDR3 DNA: TGTGCCAGCAGCTTAGCCGAGTGGGCAACAGGGTTCGGGGCCAACGTCCTGACTTTC; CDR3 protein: CASSLAEWATGFGANVLTF
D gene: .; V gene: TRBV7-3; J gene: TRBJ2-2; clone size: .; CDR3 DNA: TGTGCCAGCAGCCTAGGAGGGGTTAAGACCGGGGAGCTGTTTTTT; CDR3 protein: CASSLGGVKTGELFF
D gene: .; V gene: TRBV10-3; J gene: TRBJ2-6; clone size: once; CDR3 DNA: TGTGCCATCAGTGAATTTGGGGGCTCTGGGGCCAACGTCCTGACTTTC; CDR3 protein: CAISEFGGSGANVLTF
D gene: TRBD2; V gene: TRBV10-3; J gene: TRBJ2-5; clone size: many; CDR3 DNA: TGTGCCATCAGTGAGTCAAGCGGGGGGGCCCAAGAGACCCAGTACTTC; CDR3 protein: CAISESSGGAQETQYF